This T cell receptor (beta chain) was found in a study of cytomegalovirus exposure and HLA in healthy donors. The table came from immunoSEQ multiplex PCR; TCRdb's copy has only in-frame clones and leaves some out. The table shows 90,000 to 150,000 clones, with 85% to 90% occurring only once. CDR3 length: 14 residues. V dropped 1 base and J dropped 6; count of bases not matched to a gene: 3. Germline V gene data show CDR1 as LNHDA and CDR2 as SQIVND (reference sequence). In regard to this clone: This sample includes further DNA sequences coding for the same CDR3.

The TCR comes from a woman younger than 35 in good health and CMV-seropositive. The sequenced sample was PBMCs. This chain joins TRBV19 and TRBJ1-5, with 7 bases fitting TRBD1. CDR3 sequence reads: CASSIGQGGQPQHF. As DNA, the CDR3 is TGTGCCAGTAGTATAGGGCAGGGGGGTCAGCCCCAGCATTTT.